This T cell receptor (beta chain) was found in a study of blood T cell repertoires in COVID-19. On the study more broadly: Sample material is recorded as cDNA or gDNA derived from T cells, B-cell-depleted T cells, or PBMCs.

This CDR3 comprises 15 residues. Trimming at V came to 0 bases and at J to 9 bases, leaving 6 bases not matched to a gene. The germline V gene encodes CDR1 KGHDR and CDR2 SFDVKD. The protocol was immunoSEQ multiplex PCR, while the TCRdb copy is restricted to in-frame clones and leaves out a portion. The sample comprises 90,000 to 130,000 clones, 70% to 90% of which are singletons, and 3% to 3.5% rests with the top ten. The sequence derives from a woman aged 50 to 60 with acute or convalescent COVID-19. The sequenced sample was peripheral blood. The V gene is TRBV24-1, the J gene TRBJ2-1, with 8 positions matching TRBD1. The CDR3 loop is CATSDLRAGGREQFF. The CDR3 DNA sequence: TGTGCCACCAGTGATTTGAGGGCAGGGGGCCGTGAGCAGTTCTTC.